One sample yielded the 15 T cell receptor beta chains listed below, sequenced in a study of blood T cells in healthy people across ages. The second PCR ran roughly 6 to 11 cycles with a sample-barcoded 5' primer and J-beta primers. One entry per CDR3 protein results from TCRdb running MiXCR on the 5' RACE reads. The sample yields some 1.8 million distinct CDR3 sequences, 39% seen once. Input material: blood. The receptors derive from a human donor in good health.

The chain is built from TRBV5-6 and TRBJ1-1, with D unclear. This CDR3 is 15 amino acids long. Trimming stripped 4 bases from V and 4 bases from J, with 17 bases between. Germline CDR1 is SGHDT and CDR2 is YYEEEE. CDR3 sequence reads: CASSVTLNGGTEAFF. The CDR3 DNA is TGTGCCAGCAGCGTTACCTTGAATGGCGGCACTGAAGCTTTCTTT.

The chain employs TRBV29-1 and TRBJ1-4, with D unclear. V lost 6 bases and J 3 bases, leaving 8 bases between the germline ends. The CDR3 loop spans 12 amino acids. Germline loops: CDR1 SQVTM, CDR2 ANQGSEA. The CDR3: CSVRDANEKLFF. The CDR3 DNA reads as TGCAGCGTCCGAGACGCTAATGAAAAACTGTTTTTT.

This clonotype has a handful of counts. CDR3 sequence: CASSQELAGGQMTDTQYF. DNA for the CDR3: TGCGCCAGCAGCCAAGAACTAGCGGGGGGTCAGATGACAGATACGCAGTATTTT. The chain carries TRBV4-3 and TRBJ2-3; 12 bases fit TRBD2. The germline V gene encodes CDR1 LGHNA and CDR2 YSLEER. The J segment lost 3 bases and the V segment lost 0 bases, leaving 7 bases of the junction unmatched. The CDR3 consists of 18 residues.

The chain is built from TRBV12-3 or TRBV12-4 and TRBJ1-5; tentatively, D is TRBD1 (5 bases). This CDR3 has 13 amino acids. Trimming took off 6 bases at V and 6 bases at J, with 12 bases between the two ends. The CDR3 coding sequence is TGTGCCAGCAGGGGGGAGGCACTTCAGCCCCAGCATTTT. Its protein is CASRGEALQPQHF.

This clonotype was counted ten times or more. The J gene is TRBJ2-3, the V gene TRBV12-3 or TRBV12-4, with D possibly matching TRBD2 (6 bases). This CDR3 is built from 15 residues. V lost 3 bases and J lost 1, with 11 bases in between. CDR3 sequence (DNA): TGTGCCAGCAGTTTGGTCACGGGGGGCACAGATACGCAGTATTTT. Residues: CASSLVTGGTDTQYF.

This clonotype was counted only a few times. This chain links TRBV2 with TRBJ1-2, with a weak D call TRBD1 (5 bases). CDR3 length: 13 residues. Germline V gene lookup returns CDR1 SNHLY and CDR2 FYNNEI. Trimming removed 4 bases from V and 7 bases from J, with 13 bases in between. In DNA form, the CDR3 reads TGTGCCAGCAGTGTAAGGACACATACTGGCTACACCTTC. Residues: CASSVRTHTGYTF.

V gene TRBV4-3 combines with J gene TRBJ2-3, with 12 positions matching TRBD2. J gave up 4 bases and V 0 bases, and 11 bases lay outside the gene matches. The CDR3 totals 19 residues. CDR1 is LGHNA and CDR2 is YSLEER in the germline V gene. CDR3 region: CASSQDWGLAGGRSDTQYF. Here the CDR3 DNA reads TGCGCCAGCAGCCAAGATTGGGGACTAGCGGGCGGGCGCTCAGATACGCAGTATTTT.

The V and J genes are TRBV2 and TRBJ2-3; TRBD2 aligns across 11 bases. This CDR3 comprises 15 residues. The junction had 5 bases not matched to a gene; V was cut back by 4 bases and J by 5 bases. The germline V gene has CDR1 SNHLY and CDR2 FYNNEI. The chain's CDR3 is CASSGLAGILDTQYF. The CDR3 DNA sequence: TGTGCCAGCAGTGGACTAGCGGGGATCTTAGATACGCAGTATTTT.

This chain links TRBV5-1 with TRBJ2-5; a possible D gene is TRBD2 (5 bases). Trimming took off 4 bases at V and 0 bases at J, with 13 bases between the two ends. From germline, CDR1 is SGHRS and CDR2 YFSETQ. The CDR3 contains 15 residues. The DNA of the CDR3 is TGCGCCAGCAGCCCCCAGGAGGTGTACCAAGAGACCCAGTACTTC. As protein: CASSPQEVYQETQYF.

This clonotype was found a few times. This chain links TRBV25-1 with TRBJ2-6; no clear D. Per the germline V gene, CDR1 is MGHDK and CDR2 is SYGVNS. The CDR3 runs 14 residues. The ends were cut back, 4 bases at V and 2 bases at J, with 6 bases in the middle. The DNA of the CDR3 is TGTGCCAGCAGTGTCGGTGCTGGGGCCAACGTCCTGACTTTC. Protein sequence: CASSVGAGANVLTF.

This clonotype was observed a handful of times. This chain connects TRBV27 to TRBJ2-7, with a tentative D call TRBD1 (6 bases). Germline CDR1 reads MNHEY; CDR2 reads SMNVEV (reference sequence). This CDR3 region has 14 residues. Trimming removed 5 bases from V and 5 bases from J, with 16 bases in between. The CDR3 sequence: CASSTHRVGNEQYF. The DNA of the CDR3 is TGTGCCAGCAGTACCCACAGGGTCGGGAACGAGCAGTACTTC.

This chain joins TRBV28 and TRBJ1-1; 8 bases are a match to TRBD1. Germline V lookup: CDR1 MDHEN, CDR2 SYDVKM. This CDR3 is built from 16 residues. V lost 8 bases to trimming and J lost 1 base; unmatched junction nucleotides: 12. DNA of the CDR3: TGTGCCAGCCGAACCTTATTCAGGGGGCGGAACACTGAAGCTTTCTTT. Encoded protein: CASRTLFRGRNTEAFF.

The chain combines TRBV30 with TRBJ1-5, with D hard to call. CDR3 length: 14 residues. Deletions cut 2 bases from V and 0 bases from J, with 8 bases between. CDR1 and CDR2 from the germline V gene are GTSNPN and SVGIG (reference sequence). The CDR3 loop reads CAWSSGDSNQPQHF. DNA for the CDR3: TGTGCCTGGAGTTCCGGGGATAGCAATCAGCCCCAGCATTTT.

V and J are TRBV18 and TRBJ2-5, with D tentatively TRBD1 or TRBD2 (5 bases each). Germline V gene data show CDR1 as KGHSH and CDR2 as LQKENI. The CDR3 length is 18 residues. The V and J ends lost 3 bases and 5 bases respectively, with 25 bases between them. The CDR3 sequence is CASSPTLTGTHSGETQYF. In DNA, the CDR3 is TGTGCCAGCTCACCTACCCTCACCGGGACGCATAGTGGGGAGACCCAGTACTTC.

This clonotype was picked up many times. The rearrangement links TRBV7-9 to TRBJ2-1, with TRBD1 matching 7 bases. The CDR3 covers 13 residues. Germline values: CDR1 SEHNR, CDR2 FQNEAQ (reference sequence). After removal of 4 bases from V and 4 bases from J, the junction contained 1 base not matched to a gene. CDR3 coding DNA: TGTGCCAGCAGCTGGACAGGTTACAATGAGCAGTTCTTC. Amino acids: CASSWTGYNEQFF.